This T cell receptor (beta chain) originates from a study of cytomegalovirus exposure and HLA in healthy donors. Points from the study as a whole: In vitro work confirmed that three CMV-associated chains recognize CMV antigens. Solely CMV serostatus was available to characterize immune exposure. It was reported that TCR beta sequences correctly inferred the HLA-A and HLA-B alleles for most subjects.

The sample holds one count of this clone. Its antigen remains unidentified. The primer mix had 60 Vbeta and 13 Jbeta primers. Original handling: Counted up in a later analysis, unique TCR beta chains came to 60 million to 95 million, with around 12 million shared. Assay: immunoSEQ multiplex PCR; the TCRdb copy retains only in-frame clones and omits some. That table furnishes V, J and clone size, whereas the DNA furnished D and trimming. The top ten clones hold just under 3% of a sample with 120,000 or so clones, roughly 70% of them seen once. The clonotype originates from a woman in her forties in good health and CMV-seropositive. Material: PBMCs.

The CDR3 region has the DNA TGTGCCAGCAGCTTGGGTAACCCGCAGGAGACCCAGTACTTC. Residues: CASSLGNPQETQYF. The J gene is TRBJ2-5, the V gene TRBV5-4; D ambiguous. V was cut by 0 bases and J by 5 bases, with 11 bases left in between. Germline assignment: CDR1 SGHNT and CDR2 YYREEE (reference sequence). The CDR3 totals 14 residues.